This T cell receptor (beta chain) comes out of a study of CD8 T cells in ankylosing spondylitis (dated by TCRdb to the late 2010s). About the investigation overall: The study set out to find disease-linked TCR variants by profiling T cell receptor beta repertoires in ankylosing spondylitis patients and healthy donors. Peripheral blood samples were taken, and synovial fluid was additionally collected from ankylosing spondylitis patients. The whole study cohort included under 140 healthy donors and 25 ankylosing spondylitis patients.

Notes on this clonotype: The antigen this receptor binds is unknown. The input lacks base qualities; no much larger clone sits a single base away.

From its cysteine to its phenylalanine, the CDR3 spans 14 amino acids. The retained sequence is limited to the CDR3, 42 bases, with the frame set at the first base. Trimming leaves V shorter by 6 bases and J shorter by 3 bases, with the junction holding 11 bases beyond the gene matches. Via the germline V gene (reference sequence), CDR1 is DFQATT and CDR2 SNEGSKA. What the study reported, not specific to this receptor: Some of the motif variants had been reported before in the synovial fluid and blood of reactive arthritis patients, a finding that suggests common disease-initiation mechanisms. Blood from ankylosing spondylitis patients appeared to be characterized by a TCR beta motif made up of under ten highly homologous amino acid variants. A CD8+ phenotype was shown by the disease-linked clones, which were found at relatively low frequencies in peripheral blood. Significant enrichment of the disease-linked clones was reported in matched synovial fluid samples from ankylosing spondylitis patients.

The instrument given in TCRdb is Illumina HiSeq 2500. Quantitative 5'-RACE with molecular barcodes was the method used to prepare the TCR beta libraries. Per the source publication's procedure: A new computational method based on a probabilistic model of VDJ rearrangement was used to identify disease-linked TCR variants. TCRdb's own reprocessing of the public reads used fastp at Q25 and MiXCR and kept productive beta chains. Records with the same CDR3 protein are collapsed into one entry carrying the most frequent genes and DNA. What appears here as the V and J calls and clone size reflects TCRdb's work, not the paper's. This sample comprises some 840,000 distinct CDR3 sequences, 12% of them detected only once. Jointly, the top ten make up around 0.51% of the sample.

The rearrangement joined TRBV20-1 to TRBJ2-7; 7 bases in between match TRBD1. The source of this sequence is a male donor with ankylosing spondylitis. The specimen was blood, either unsorted or a sorted T cell fraction (not recorded which). The CDR3 region reads CSALSRTGYYEQYF. The DNA reads TGCAGTGCGCTATCCCGGACAGGTTACTACGAGCAGTACTTC.